One T cell receptor (beta chain) is described in this entry. What antigen it recognizes has not been identified. One end of the junction does not line up with germline, which may come from a read error. Using the deep immunoSEQ assay, TCR CDR3 regions were amplified from genomic DNA by multiplex PCR. For each cell subset, the extracted genomic DNA was distributed evenly across all wells of several immunoSEQ 96-well plates, and each plate served as one replicate. For sorted subsets, about 200 ng genomic DNA, equal to 30,000 to 35,000 T cell genomes, was loaded into each replicate PCR. Purified libraries were measured with a Qubit 3.0 fluorometer, size-checked on a Bioanalyzer 2100, and measured again with the KAPA Library Quantification kit. A separate single-read 150-cycle Illumina NextSeq 550 flow cell was used to sequence each immunoSEQ 96-well plate. As for the authors' bioinformatics: The immunoSEQ output contained only junctional sequences without quality scores, so filtering could not match that applied to full-length reads. Sequences were annotated with PyIR, a Python wrapper for IgBLAST v1.9, and V/J genes and CDR3 were assigned using IMGT germline references. Reads with weak V/J assignments (E-value above 1e-6), missing CDR3, stop codons, out-of-frame junctions, or ambiguous translated residues were removed. V3J clonotypes were defined by identical inferred V gene, J gene, and CDR3 amino acid sequence. Percentage overlap between repertoires was calculated by dividing the number of shared unique clonotypes by the size of the smaller repertoire. Repertoire richness was assessed with RTK rarefaction, the Chao1 estimator, and Recon v2.1 estimates of unobserved clonotypes. Generation probabilities for all TCRbeta clonotypes obtained by the gDNA method from a handful of donors were computed using OLGA. TCRdb retrieved this table from immuneACCESS and kept in-frame rearrangements only. Not all clones are present; in checked studies, unresolved V genes account for under half, and no reason is known for the remainder. The D gene and trimming were derived from the DNA, and the V and J assignments and clone size from that table. Within this sample are some 1,900,000 clones, with roughly 95% of them counted one time only. Roughly 1% of the sample belongs to the ten largest clones.

This sample was taken from a study of shared clonotypes between healthy human individuals (dated by TCRdb to about 2020). Some background on the complete study: The cohort comprised a couple of women and a few men aged 18 to 49 years. Per donor, three plates each were used for CD4 naive and CD4 memory, two for CD8 naive, and one for CD8 memory. To estimate repertoire size and how much clonotype sharing occurs between individuals, the study deeply sequenced the blood TCR repertoires of roughly 5 healthy adults. To increase sequencing depth and limit assay-specific biases, different laboratories used diverse techniques to prepare libraries and sequence TCR repertoires. Between about 0.85 and 9.5 billion PBMCs per donor were obtained by leukapheresis. Overall results and qualifications from the work: Because the study included only a small number of donors, the genetic and exposure-history diversity represented was limited. Pairwise subsampling indicated that sequencing depth was expected to affect the degree of clonotype sharing among donors. Compared with non-shared clonotypes, clonotypes shared by all four sorted-subset donors had higher generation probabilities. Sampling was limited to blood, and TCR repertoires in tissue likely differ from TCR repertoires in blood. Rarefaction of sorted-subset datasets indicated incomplete sequencing despite the large sequencing depth. Across a handful of donors, approximately 5% of naive CD4, 3% to 4% of naive CD8, about 2% of memory CD4, and about 0.4% of memory CD8 clonotypes were shared. Naive subsets generally had larger estimated clonotype richness than memory subsets did.

CDR3 length: 13 amino acids, cysteine to phenylalanine. Only the CDR3 part of the read is kept: 39 bases, read in frame from the first base. CDR1 is given as SNHLY and CDR2 as FYNNEI, both from the germline V gene. CD8 naive samples were CD45RO-negative cells positively selected for CCR7, giving a CD45RA+CCR7+ population that excluded TemRA cells. Healthy HIV-negative adults with no recently reported acute infections or vaccinations were included as donors. Every donor was a Caucasian adult living in Nashville, Tennessee, USA. After blood collection by leukapheresis, PBMCs were isolated using Ficoll-Histopaque density gradient centrifugation and then cryopreserved in the vapor phase of liquid nitrogen. Analytical flow cytometry was used to check the purity and quantity of each magnetically sorted T cell population. Genomic DNA was isolated from every sorted fraction and measured by UV absorbance on a Nanodrop 2000c.

This receptor was identified in a man between 18 and 35 years old in good health. The sequencing input was naive CD8+ T cells sorted from blood. According to the study, the label for this sample's cell subset or site signals: CD45RA+CCR7+. The chain is encoded by TRBV2 joined to TRBJ2-5; the D gene is unclear. The CDR3 amino acid sequence is: CASSEVLGETQYF. The sequenced DNA is TGTGCCAGCAGCGAAGTCCTGGGCGAGACCCAGTACTTC.